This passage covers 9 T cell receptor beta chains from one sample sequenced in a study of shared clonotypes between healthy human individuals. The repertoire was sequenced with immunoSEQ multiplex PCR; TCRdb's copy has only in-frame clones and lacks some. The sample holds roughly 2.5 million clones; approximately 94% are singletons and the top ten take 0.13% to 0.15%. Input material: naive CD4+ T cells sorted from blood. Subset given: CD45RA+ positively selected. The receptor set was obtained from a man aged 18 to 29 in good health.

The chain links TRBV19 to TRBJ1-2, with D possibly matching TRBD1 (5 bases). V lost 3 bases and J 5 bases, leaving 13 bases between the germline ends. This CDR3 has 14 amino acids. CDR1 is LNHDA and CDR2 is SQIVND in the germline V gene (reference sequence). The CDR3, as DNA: TGTGCCAGTAGTATCCCTGGCAGGGTTTATGGCTACACCTTC. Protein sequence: CASSIPGRVYGYTF.

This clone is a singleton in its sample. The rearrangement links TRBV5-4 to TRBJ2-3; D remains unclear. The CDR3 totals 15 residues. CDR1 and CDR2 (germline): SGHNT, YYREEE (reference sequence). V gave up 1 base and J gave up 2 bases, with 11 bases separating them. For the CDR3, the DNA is TGTGCCAGCAGCTTGAACGACCAATCCACAGATACGCAGTATTTT. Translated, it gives CASSLNDQSTDTQYF.

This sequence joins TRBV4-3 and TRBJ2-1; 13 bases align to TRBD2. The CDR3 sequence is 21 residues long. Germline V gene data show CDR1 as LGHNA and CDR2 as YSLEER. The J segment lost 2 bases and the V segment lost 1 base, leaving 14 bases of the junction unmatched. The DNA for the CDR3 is TGCGCCAGCAGCCAAGTAGCTGCGGGACTAGCGGGGCTGGGGGCCTACAATGAGCAGTTCTTC. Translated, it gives CASSQVAAGLAGLGAYNEQFF.

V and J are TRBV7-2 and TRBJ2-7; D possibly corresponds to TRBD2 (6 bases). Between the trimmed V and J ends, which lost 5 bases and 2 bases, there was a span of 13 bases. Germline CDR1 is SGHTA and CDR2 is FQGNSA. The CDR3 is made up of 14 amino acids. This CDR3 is CASSPGWGAYEQYF. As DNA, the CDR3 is TGTGCCAGCAGCCCCGGCTGGGGGGCCTACGAGCAGTACTTC.

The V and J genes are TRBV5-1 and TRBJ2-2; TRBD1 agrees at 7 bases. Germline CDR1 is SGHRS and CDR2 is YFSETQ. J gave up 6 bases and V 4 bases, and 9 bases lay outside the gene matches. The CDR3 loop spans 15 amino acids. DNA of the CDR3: TGCGCCAGCAGCGCAGACAGGGCTGGATCCGGGGAGCTGTTTTTT. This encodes CASSADRAGSGELFF.

The CDR3 region is CASSGSSGGTYNEQFF. Here the CDR3 DNA reads TGTGCCAGCAGCGGATCTAGCGGGGGGACCTACAATGAGCAGTTCTTC. The chain employs TRBV7-9 and TRBJ2-1, with 11 bases fitting TRBD2. The ends lost 5 bases at V and 2 bases at J; junction bases unmatched: 5. CDR1 and CDR2 from the germline V gene are SEHNR and FQNEAQ (reference sequence). The CDR3 covers 16 residues.

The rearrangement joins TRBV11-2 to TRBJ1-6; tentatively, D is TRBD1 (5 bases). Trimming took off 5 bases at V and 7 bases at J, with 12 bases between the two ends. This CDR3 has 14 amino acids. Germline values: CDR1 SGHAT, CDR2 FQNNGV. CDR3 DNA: TGTGCCAGCAGCCCTCGGGGCCAGAATTCACCCCTCCACTTT. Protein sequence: CASSPRGQNSPLHF. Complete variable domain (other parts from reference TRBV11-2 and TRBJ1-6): EAGVAQSPRYKIIEKRQSVAFWCNPISGHATLYWYQQILGQGPKLLIQFQNNGVVDDSQLPKDRFSAERLKGVDSTLKIQPAKLEDSAVYLCASSPRGQNSPLHFGNGTRLTVT.

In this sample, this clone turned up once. The CDR3 bases are TGTGCCAGCAGTTTATTGAAACAGGGGAGCGGCCAGCCCCAGCATTTT. Amino acid sequence: CASSLLKQGSGQPQHF. The chain uses TRBV28 and TRBJ1-5, with 7 bases fitting TRBD1. Germline V gene lookup returns CDR1 MDHEN and CDR2 SYDVKM. CDR3 length equals 16 residues. J lost 7 bases, V lost 1 base, and 10 bases had no gene match.

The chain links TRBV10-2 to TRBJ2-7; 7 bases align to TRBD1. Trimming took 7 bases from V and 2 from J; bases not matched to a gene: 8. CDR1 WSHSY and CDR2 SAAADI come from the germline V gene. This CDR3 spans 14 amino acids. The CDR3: CASTTDRATYEQYF. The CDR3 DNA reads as TGCGCCAGCACCACAGACAGGGCAACCTACGAGCAGTACTTC.